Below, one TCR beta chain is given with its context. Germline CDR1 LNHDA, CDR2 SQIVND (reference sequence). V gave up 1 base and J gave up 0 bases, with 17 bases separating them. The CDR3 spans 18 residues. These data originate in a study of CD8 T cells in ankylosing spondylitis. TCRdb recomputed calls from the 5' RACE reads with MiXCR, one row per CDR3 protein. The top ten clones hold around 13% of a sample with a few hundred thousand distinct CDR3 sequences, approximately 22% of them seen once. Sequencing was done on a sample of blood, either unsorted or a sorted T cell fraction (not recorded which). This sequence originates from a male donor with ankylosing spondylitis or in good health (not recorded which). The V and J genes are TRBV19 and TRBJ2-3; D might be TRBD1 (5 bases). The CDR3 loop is CASSIGTFGASSTDTQYF. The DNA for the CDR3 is TGTGCCAGTAGTATAGGGACATTTGGCGCCTCTAGCACAGATACGCAGTATTTT.